Following are 25 T cell receptor beta chains from one sample sequenced in a study of T-cell reconstitution after alpha-beta-depleted transplantation in children. Preparation of the TCRbeta library used unique molecular identifiers. Each CDR3 protein gets one entry after TCRdb re-called the PCR reads with MiXCR. The data contain tens of thousands of distinct CDR3 sequences, 35% to 55% of them singletons. The specimen was PBMCs, mostly from graft donor cells, collected 360 days after TCRalphabeta/CD19-depleted stem cell transplant. All receptors come from a male patient between 10 and 17 years old who had a stem cell transplant for acute lymphoblastic leukemia, so the T cells may come from the graft donor.

This clonotype was observed once. This chain connects TRBV24-1 to TRBJ2-1, with 10 positions matching TRBD2. V lost 1 base to trimming and J lost 2 bases; unmatched junction nucleotides: 4. CDR1 is KGHDR and CDR2 is SFDVKD in the germline V gene. The CDR3 totals 17 residues. DNA for the CDR3: TGTGCCACCAGTGATTTCCCTAGCGGGAGTCCCTACAATGAGCAGTTCTTC. As protein: CATSDFPSGSPYNEQFF.

This clonotype showed up just a few times. V and J are TRBV28 and TRBJ2-2; no clear D. The CDR3 is 12 residues long. Germline CDR1 MDHEN, CDR2 SYDVKM. The germline V and J ends were trimmed by 7 bases and 5 bases, with 8 bases remaining between them. The CDR3: CASNLITGELFF. In DNA form, the CDR3 reads TGTGCCAGCAACCTAATAACCGGGGAGCTGTTTTTT.

The CDR3 protein is CASSFGQLVPQFF. For the CDR3, the DNA is TGTGCCAGCAGTTTTGGCCAGCTCGTTCCTCAGTTCTTC. The chain is built from TRBV12-3 or TRBV12-4 and TRBJ2-1, with no clear D. Trimming cost V 3 bases and J 13 bases, with 16 bases left between them. The CDR3 is made up of 13 amino acids.

The rearrangement uses TRBV25-1 and TRBJ2-1; tentative D call: TRBD1 (5 bases). Trimming took off 0 bases at V and 4 bases at J, with 10 bases between the two ends. CDR3 length: 15 residues. Germline lookup yields CDR1 MGHDK and CDR2 SYGVNS. CDR3 DNA: TGTGCCAGCAGTGAATACAGGGTGGCTTACAATGAGCAGTTCTTC. Translation: CASSEYRVAYNEQFF.

This rearrangement joins TRBV20-1 to TRBJ2-1, with D perhaps TRBD1 (6 bases). The V gene's germline CDR1 is DFQATT and CDR2 SNEGSKA (reference sequence). Between the trimmed V and J ends, which lost 3 bases and 0 bases, there was a span of 15 bases. The CDR3 covers 16 residues. The CDR3 bases are TGCAGTGCTAGCCCTACAGACAGGAGCTCCTACAATGAGCAGTTCTTC. Translating it yields CSASPTDRSSYNEQFF.

The chain combines TRBV28 with TRBJ2-4; 10 bases match TRBD2. CDR3 size: 16 residues. Germline loops: CDR1 MDHEN, CDR2 SYDVKM. The trim removed 3 bases at V and 3 bases at J, leaving 5 bases unmatched. CDR3: CASSLGVAGGKNIQYF. The CDR3 DNA is TGTGCCAGCAGTTTGGGGGTAGCGGGAGGCAAAAACATTCAGTACTTC.

This clonotype is a singleton in its sample. The V call is TRBV12-3 or TRBV12-4, the J call TRBJ2-2; 7 bases agree with TRBD2. V lost 5 bases and J lost 5; bases outside the gene matches: 11. The CDR3 has 16 amino acids. CDR3 in DNA: TGTGCCAGCAGTCCGGTTGGGGGGAGGGGTACCGGGGAGCTGTTTTTT. Its translation: CASSPVGGRGTGELFF.

The J gene is TRBJ2-1, the V gene TRBV29-1; 10 nucleotides agree with TRBD2. The CDR3 runs 15 residues. Germline CDR1 SQVTM, CDR2 ANQGSEA. V trimming: 7 bases; J trimming: 5 bases; junction bases outside the gene matches: 11. The CDR3 is CSAPSGGGKDNEQFF. The DNA of the CDR3 is TGCAGCGCGCCTAGCGGGGGAGGAAAGGACAATGAGCAGTTCTTC.

V is TRBV6-5 and J is TRBJ2-5; 7 positions agree with TRBD2. Trimming took 0 bases from V and 0 from J; bases not matched to a gene: 7. CDR3 length: 17 residues. Per the germline V gene, CDR1 is MNHEY and CDR2 is SVGAGI. The CDR3 protein is CASSYSRASGHQETQYF. CDR3 in DNA: TGTGCCAGCAGTTACTCGAGAGCTAGCGGTCACCAAGAGACCCAGTACTTC.

The rearrangement joins TRBV29-1 to TRBJ2-7; D possibly corresponds to TRBD2 (6 bases). The CDR3 length is 14 residues. V lost 1 base, J lost 2 bases, and 12 bases lay in between. The germline CDR1 and CDR2 sequences are SQVTM and ANQGSEA. The CDR3 DNA follows: TGCAGCGTTGAAGGGCGGGGCTCCACCTACGAGCAGTACTTC. This translates into CSVEGRGSTYEQYF.

This clonotype was seen only a few times. The V call is TRBV7-9, the J call TRBJ2-1, with TRBD2 as a possible D gene (6 bases). The CDR3 runs to 16 residues. Trimming took 4 bases from V and 8 from J, leaving 21 bases between them. Germline CDR1 reads SEHNR; CDR2 reads FQNEAQ (reference sequence). The CDR3 DNA is TGTGCCAGCAGCTACCGTGGAGGGAGCATGAGCGATGAGCAGTTCTTC. Protein: CASSYRGGSMSDEQFF.

V is TRBV29-1 and J is TRBJ2-1; TRBD2 matches at 8 bases. CDR3 length equals 13 residues. Germline CDR1 reads SQVTM; CDR2 reads ANQGSEA. V was pared by 4 bases and J by 7 bases, with 6 bases of the junction left unmatched. CDR3 nucleotide sequence: TGCAGCGTTGCTAGCGGGTGGGTGAATGAGCAGTTCTTC. This codes for CSVASGWVNEQFF.

The rearrangement links TRBV12-3 or TRBV12-4 to TRBJ2-2; weak D call: TRBD2 (5 bases). CDR3 size: 16 residues. V lost 8 bases, J lost 4 bases, and 20 bases lay in between. CDR3 loop: CASCAGSGKGTGELFF. In DNA form, the CDR3 reads TGTGCCAGCTGCGCTGGGAGCGGAAAGGGCACCGGGGAGCTGTTTTTT.

There are a few counts of this clonotype. The genes are TRBV29-1 and TRBJ1-1; D gene unclear. The CDR3 is made up of 11 amino acids. The germline V and J ends were trimmed by 7 bases and 5 bases, with 11 bases remaining between them. The germline V gene has CDR1 SQVTM and CDR2 ANQGSEA. The CDR3 loop is CSAPHGTEAFF. The CDR3 coding sequence is TGCAGCGCCCCTCACGGAACTGAAGCTTTCTTT.

The V and J genes are TRBV9 and TRBJ2-3; TRBD2 aligns across 8 bases. Germline V gene data show CDR1 as SGDLS and CDR2 as YYNGEE. The CDR3 loop spans 16 amino acids. V was pared by 4 bases and J by 0 bases, with 7 bases of the junction left unmatched. CDR3: CASSPRVAGSTDTQYF. CDR3 in DNA: TGTGCCAGCAGCCCCCGGGTAGCGGGGAGCACAGATACGCAGTATTTT.

A few counts support this clonotype. The chain recombines TRBV7-6 with TRBJ2-5; 9 bases line up with TRBD2. The CDR3 consists of 15 residues. Germline V gene lookup returns CDR1 SGHVS and CDR2 FNYEAQ. With 2 bases clipped from V and 4 bases from J, the junction kept 5 bases outside the gene matches. The CDR3 region has the DNA TGTGCCAGCAGCTTACCGGCGGGGGGGAGAGAGACCCAGTACTTC. Translating gives CASSLPAGGRETQYF.

Many counts were recorded for this clonotype. The chain carries TRBV10-3 and TRBJ1-5; D gene ambiguous. V lost 4 bases to trimming and J lost 6 bases, with 13 bases between them. Germline V gene data show CDR1 as ENHRY and CDR2 as SYGVKD. The CDR3 runs 14 residues. Here the CDR3 reads CAISAEGVSQPQHF. The CDR3 DNA follows: TGTGCCATCAGTGCGGAAGGTGTGAGTCAGCCCCAGCATTTT.

This chain uses TRBV5-1 with TRBJ1-2; TRBD1 is a possible D gene (5 bases). The ends were cut back, 3 bases at V and 0 bases at J, with 12 bases in the middle. The CDR3 is 15 residues long. Per the germline V gene, CDR1 is SGHRS and CDR2 is YFSETQ. The CDR3 region is CASSSGASANYGYTF. In nucleotides, the CDR3 is TGCGCCAGCAGCTCTGGGGCGTCGGCTAACTATGGCTACACCTTC.

A few counts support this clonotype. The rearrangement uses TRBV6-2 or TRBV6-3 and TRBJ2-5, with D perhaps matching TRBD1 or TRBD2 (5 bases each). V lost 4 bases to trimming and J lost 3 bases, with 9 bases between them. Per germline, CDR1 MNHEY and CDR2 SVGEGT. The CDR3 spans 13 residues. CDR3 bases: TGTGCCAGCAGTTTACTGGGGGAAGAGACCCAGTACTTC. Protein product: CASSLLGEETQYF.

The table lists this clonotype with a few counts. The rearrangement uses TRBV7-9 and TRBJ2-5, with D unclear. The V end was cut by 5 bases, the J end by 1 base, with 17 bases between. The CDR3 has 16 amino acids. CDR1 is SEHNR, CDR2 FQNEAQ, per germline (reference sequence). This chain's CDR3 is CASSPHTRQGQETQYF. Written as DNA, the CDR3 is TGTGCCAGCAGCCCACACACGCGACAAGGCCAAGAGACCCAGTACTTC.

The genes are TRBV10-3 and TRBJ2-3, with D maybe TRBD2 (7 bases). Trimming left V 8 bases short and J 0 bases short, with 27 bases between. Germline V gene sequence: CDR1 ENHRY, CDR2 SYGVKD. The CDR3 length is 19 residues. CDR3 residues: CAIHPGSGGPGSSTDTQYF. The DNA for the CDR3 is TGTGCCATCCATCCTGGTTCGGGGGGCCCCGGTTCTAGCACAGATACGCAGTATTTT.

The chain links TRBV28 to TRBJ1-1; no reliable D call. Germline lookup yields CDR1 MDHEN and CDR2 SYDVKM. V was cut by 10 bases and J by 2 bases, with 11 bases left in between. This CDR3 is built from 12 residues. CDR3 bases: TGTGCCATTGAAAGGATAAACACTGAAGCTTTCTTT. It translates to CAIERINTEAFF. Complete variable domain (other parts from reference TRBV28 and TRBJ1-1): DVKVTQSSRYLVKRTGEKVFLECVQDMDHENMFWYRQDPGLGLRLIYFSYDVKMKEKGDIPEGYSVSREKKERFSLILESASTNQTSMYLCAIERINTEAFFGQGTRLTVV.

The CDR3 DNA follows: TGCGCCAGCAGCCAAGGCAACGCGAACACCGGGGAGCTGTTTTTT. Its translation: CASSQGNANTGELFF. This sequence joins TRBV4-3 and TRBJ2-2; D gene ambiguous. CDR1 is LGHNA, CDR2 YSLEER, per germline. Deletions cut 1 base from V and 0 bases from J, with 6 bases between. This CDR3 is 15 amino acids long.

This clonotype was seen more than once but under ten times. This chain uses TRBV15 with TRBJ2-3, with 11 bases aligning to TRBD2. The germline gives CDR1 LNHNV, CDR2 YYDKDF (reference sequence). CDR3 length: 16 amino acids. J lost 0 bases, V lost 5 bases, and 4 bases had no gene match. The CDR3 sequence: CATSPGLADSTDTQYF. The DNA for the CDR3 is TGTGCCACCAGCCCGGGACTAGCGGACAGCACAGATACGCAGTATTTT.

This clonotype occurred a few times. V is TRBV9 and J is TRBJ2-7, with 12 bases identical to TRBD2. V lost 4 bases to trimming and J lost 3 bases; unmatched junction nucleotides: 5. Germline CDR1 reads SGDLS; CDR2 reads YYNGEE. The CDR3 has 15 amino acids. The CDR3 region is CASSLTSGSGYEQYF. CDR3 sequence (DNA): TGTGCCAGCAGCTTGACTAGCGGGAGCGGCTACGAGCAGTACTTC.